The clone carrying this TCR beta chain has ten or more counts. The length of the CDR3 is 14 residues. Losses at the gene ends were 3 bases for V and 4 bases for J; bases not matched to a gene: 6. Germline V CDR1 and CDR2: SQVTM, ANQGSEA. The entry originates in a study of beta chain features in type 1 diabetes. The study reverse transcribed the entire isolated RNA, so it sequenced expressed TCRB transcripts. The table came from immunoSEQ multiplex PCR; TCRdb's copy has only in-frame clones and leaves some out. This table has under 450,000 clones, around 13% appearing once. This TCR came from a man aged 25-40 years in good health. The chain carries TRBV29-1 and TRBJ2-5, with TRBD1 identical over 9 bases. The sample consisted of naive CD4+ T cells from blood. CDR3 loop: CSVDRTGVRETQYF. Here the CDR3 DNA reads TGCAGCGTTGACCGGACAGGGGTCCGAGAGACCCAGTACTTC. Combining the CDR3 with reference TRBV29-1 and TRBJ2-5 gives the whole variable domain SAVISQKPSRDICQRGTSLTIQCQVDSQVTMMFWYRQQPGQSLTLIATANQGSEATYESGFVIDKFPISRPNLTFSTLTVSNMSPEDSSIYLCSVDRTGVRETQYFGPGTRLLVL.